This TCR beta chain was recovered during a study of cytomegalovirus exposure and HLA in healthy donors. Overall study results and limits: Later on, a genetic analysis was performed. It linked a missense variant in DCLRE1C with V- and J-gene trimming of TCR beta.

As concerns this clone: What it binds is unknown.

The PCR made use of 60 Vbeta and 13 Jbeta primers. Sequencing used immunoSEQ multiplex PCR; TCRdb keeps in-frame clones, though not all of them. The sample includes 130,000 or so clones, approximately 74% seen only once; the top ten take around 7.2%. The sequenced material came from PBMCs. The source is a male donor in good health and CMV-seronegative.

CDR3 loop: CASSLASGGQETQYF. The CDR3 region has the DNA TGCGCCAGCAGCTTGGCGTCAGGGGGGCAAGAGACCCAGTACTTC. This chain uses TRBV5-1 with TRBJ2-5; a possible D gene is TRBD1 (7 bases). Germline V lookup: CDR1 SGHRS, CDR2 YFSETQ. V gave up 0 bases and J gave up 2 bases, with 11 bases separating them. This CDR3 region has 15 residues.